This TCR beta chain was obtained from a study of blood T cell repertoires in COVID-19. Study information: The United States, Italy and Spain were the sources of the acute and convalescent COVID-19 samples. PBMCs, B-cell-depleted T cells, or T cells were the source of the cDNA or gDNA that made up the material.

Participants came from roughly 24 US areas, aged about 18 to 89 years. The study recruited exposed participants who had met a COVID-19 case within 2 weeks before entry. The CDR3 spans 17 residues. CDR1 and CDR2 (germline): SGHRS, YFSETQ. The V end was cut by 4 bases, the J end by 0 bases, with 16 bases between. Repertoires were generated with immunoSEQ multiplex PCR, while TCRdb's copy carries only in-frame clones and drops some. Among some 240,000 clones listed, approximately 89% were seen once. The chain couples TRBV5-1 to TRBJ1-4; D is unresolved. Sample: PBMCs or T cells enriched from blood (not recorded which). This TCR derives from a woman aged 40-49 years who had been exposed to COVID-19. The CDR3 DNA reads TGCGCCAGCAGCACGGGATCCACTGGGGCAACTAATGAAAAACTGTTTTTT. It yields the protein CASSTGSTGATNEKLFF. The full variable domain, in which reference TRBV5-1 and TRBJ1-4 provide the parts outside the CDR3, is KAGVTQTPRYLIKTRGQQVTLSCSPISGHRSVSWYQQTPGQGLQFLFEYFSETQRNKGNFPGRFSGRQFSNSRSEMNVSTLELGDSALYLCASSTGSTGATNEKLFFGSGTQLSVL.